The 14 T cell receptor beta chains below come from one sample, sequenced in a study of vaccination effects on CD4 cells after COVID-19. Measured with immunoSEQ multiplex PCR; TCRdb has only the in-frame clones, and not every one. This sample yields about 74,000 clones, of which 60% to 80% are seen a single time; roughly 2% belongs to the top ten. When around 9 days of culture had elapsed, CD4+ T cells were isolated. Their recognized antigens are unknown. This material consisted of CD4+ T cells from PBMCs cultured without peptide, taken before COVID-19 vaccination. The receptor set was obtained from a human donor who received a COVID-19 vaccine.

The genes are TRBV7-9 and TRBJ1-2; 8 nucleotides align to TRBD1. Germline V gene sequence: CDR1 SEHNR, CDR2 FQNEAQ (reference sequence). The CDR3 sequence is 15 residues long. The V segment lost 5 bases and the J segment 2 bases; nucleotides outside the gene matches: 7. The CDR3 reads CASSRGQDVNYGYTF. DNA for the CDR3: TGTGCCAGCAGCCGGGGACAGGACGTGAACTATGGCTACACCTTC. Full variable domain (remainder filled in from reference TRBV7-9 and TRBJ1-2): DTGVSQNPRHKITKRGQNVTFRCDPISEHNRLYWYRQTLGQGPEFLTYFQNEAQLEKSRLLSDRFSAERPKGSFSTLEIQRTEQGDSAMYLCASSRGQDVNYGYTFGSGTRLTVV.

The rearrangement uses TRBV2 and TRBJ1-2; TRBD1 aligns across 8 bases. Germline lookup yields CDR1 SNHLY and CDR2 FYNNEI. Germline trimming cut 6 bases from V and 7 bases from J; bases unmatched to any gene: 10. The CDR3 spans 14 residues. CDR3 amino acids: CASRSVRGRFGYTF. The CDR3 bases are TGTGCCAGCAGGTCGGTCAGGGGGCGATTTGGCTACACCTTC.

The genes are TRBV6-1 and TRBJ2-6; a possible D gene is TRBD2 (5 bases). Germline assignment: CDR1 MNHNS and CDR2 SASEGT. The V and J ends lost 1 base and 0 bases respectively, with 22 bases between them. CDR3 length: 21 residues. CDR3 DNA sequence: TGTGCCAGCAGTGAAGGCTCCGTTGCGGGTCTACTGAGCTCTGGGGCCAACGTCCTGACTTTC. Amino acid sequence: CASSEGSVAGLLSSGANVLTF.

This chain uses TRBV5-5 with TRBJ2-7, with TRBD1 matching over 9 bases. The CDR3 is 14 amino acids. CDR1 is SGHKS and CDR2 is YYEKEE in the germline V gene (reference sequence). The V gene end was trimmed by 4 bases and the J gene end by 3 bases; junction bases not matched to a gene: 5. The DNA of the CDR3 is TGTGCCAGCAGCGCCCGGGACAGGGACTACGAGCAGTACGTC. Translation gives CASSARDRDYEQYV.

This clone showed up just a few times. This chain links TRBV7-2 with TRBJ2-7, with 8 bases identical to TRBD2. Germline CDR1 and CDR2: SGHTA and FQGNSA. Trimming removed 5 bases from V and 1 base from J; junction bases left unmatched: 4. The CDR3 is made up of 14 amino acids. This chain's CDR3 is CASSLTSGSYEQYV. In nucleotides, the CDR3 is TGTGCCAGCAGCCTCACTAGCGGTTCCTACGAGCAGTACGTC.

This rearrangement joins TRBV29-1 to TRBJ1-1; 10 bases are a match to TRBD1. The CDR3 length is 12 residues. Per the germline V gene, CDR1 is SQVTM and CDR2 is ANQGSEA. Losses at the gene ends were 6 bases for V and 11 bases for J; bases not matched to a gene: 9. CDR3: CSVAGQGVTAFF. DNA of the CDR3: TGCAGCGTGGCCGGACAGGGGGTGACGGCTTTCTTT.

J is TRBJ2-2 and V is TRBV19, with D tentatively TRBD1 or TRBD2 (5 bases each). The CDR3 has 15 residues. Trimming shortened V by 6 bases and J by 5 bases, and 16 bases separated the two germline ends. Germline V lookup: CDR1 LNHDA, CDR2 SQIVND (reference sequence). This CDR3 reads CASRGRARWTGELFF. CDR3 nucleotides: TGTGCCAGTAGGGGACGGGCCCGTTGGACCGGGGAGCTGTTTTTT.

The chain combines TRBV5-4 with TRBJ2-7; a weak D match, TRBD1 (5 bases). Trimming pared 1 base from V and 6 bases from J, leaving 11 bases between. The CDR3 runs 13 residues. CDR1 and CDR2 from the germline V gene are SGHNT and YYREEE (reference sequence). The DNA for the CDR3 is TGTGCCAGCAGCTTGAATCAGGGAACCGAGCAGTACGTC. Its translation is CASSLNQGTEQYV.

This sequence joins TRBV7-6 and TRBJ1-4; 9 positions match TRBD1. This CDR3 spans 15 amino acids. Per the germline V gene, CDR1 is SGHVS and CDR2 is FNYEAQ. J lost 6 bases, V lost 5 bases, and 7 bases had no gene match. The CDR3 coding sequence is TGTGCCAGCAGCCGGACAGGGGAATTCGATGAAAAACTGTTTTTT. Protein product: CASSRTGEFDEKLFF. Using reference TRBV7-6 and TRBJ1-4 for the parts outside the CDR3, the full variable domain is GAGVSQSPRYKVTKRGQDVALRCDPISGHVSLYWYRQALGQGPEFLTYFNYEAQQDKSGLPNDRFSAERPEGSISTLTIQRTEQRDSAMYRCASSRTGEFDEKLFFGSGTQLSVL.

The chain couples TRBV7-9 to TRBJ2-3; TRBD1 is a possible D gene (5 bases). Per germline, CDR1 SEHNR and CDR2 FQNEAQ (reference sequence). V was pared by 5 bases and J by 2 bases, with 17 bases between. The CDR3 runs to 16 residues. The CDR3 region has the DNA TGTGCCAGCAGCCCCAGGGCCCTCATACCCACAGATACGCAGTATTTT. Translation gives CASSPRALIPTDTQYF.

The table lists this clone with a few counts. The rearrangement links TRBV18 to TRBJ2-1; TRBD2 might be the D (6 bases). Trimming pared 3 bases from V and 7 bases from J, leaving 13 bases between. This CDR3 has 14 residues. The V gene's germline CDR1 is KGHSH and CDR2 LQKENI. CDR3 in DNA: TGTGCCAGCTCACCGCAACTCGGGGGAAATGAGCAGTTCTTC. It translates to CASSPQLGGNEQFF.

V usage is TRBV6-5 and J usage is TRBJ1-4; D remains ambiguous. Germline V lookup: CDR1 MNHEY, CDR2 SVGAGI. There are 14 residues in the CDR3. Trimming removed 5 bases from V and 8 bases from J, with 15 bases in between. The CDR3 DNA sequence: TGTGCCAGCAGTCGCACCACGCCCCTGGAAAAACTGTTTTTT. This sequence encodes CASSRTTPLEKLFF.

The rearrangement uses TRBV5-1 and TRBJ2-3, with TRBD1 matching 8 bases. Germline CDR1 and CDR2: SGHRS and YFSETQ. The V and J ends lost 0 bases and 2 bases, in that order; junction bases with no gene match: 5. There are 16 residues in the CDR3. The CDR3 DNA reads as TGCGCCAGCAGCTTGGTGGGACAGGCGATCACAGATACGCAGTATTTT. This codes for CASSLVGQAITDTQYF.

This chain joins TRBV3-1 (or the pseudogene TRBV3-2) and TRBJ2-2, with D unclear. The germline V gene has CDR1 LGHDT and CDR2 YNNKEL (reference sequence). V lost 4 bases and J 1 base, leaving 10 bases between the germline ends. This CDR3 region has 15 residues. DNA of the CDR3: TGTGCCAGCAGCCCGGAAACACGGAACACCGGGGAGCTGTTTTTT. Translating it yields CASSPETRNTGELFF.